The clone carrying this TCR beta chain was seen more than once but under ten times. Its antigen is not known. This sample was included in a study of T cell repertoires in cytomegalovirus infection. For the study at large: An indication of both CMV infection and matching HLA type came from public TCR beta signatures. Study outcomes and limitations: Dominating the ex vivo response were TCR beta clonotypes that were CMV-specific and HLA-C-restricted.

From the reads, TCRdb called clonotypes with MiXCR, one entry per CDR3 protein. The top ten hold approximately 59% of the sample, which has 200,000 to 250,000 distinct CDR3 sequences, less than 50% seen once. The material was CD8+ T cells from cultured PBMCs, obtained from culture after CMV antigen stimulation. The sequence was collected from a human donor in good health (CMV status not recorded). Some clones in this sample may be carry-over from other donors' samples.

The CDR3 DNA is TGCGCCAGCAGCCAAGGATCGGACAGAGTTACCTACGAGCAGTACTTC. Protein: CASSQGSDRVTYEQYF. The chain carries TRBV4-1 and TRBJ2-7; D may be TRBD1 (6 bases). V was clipped by 1 base and J by 2 bases, with 15 bases between them. Germline loops: CDR1 MGHRA, CDR2 YSYEKL. CDR3 size: 16 residues.